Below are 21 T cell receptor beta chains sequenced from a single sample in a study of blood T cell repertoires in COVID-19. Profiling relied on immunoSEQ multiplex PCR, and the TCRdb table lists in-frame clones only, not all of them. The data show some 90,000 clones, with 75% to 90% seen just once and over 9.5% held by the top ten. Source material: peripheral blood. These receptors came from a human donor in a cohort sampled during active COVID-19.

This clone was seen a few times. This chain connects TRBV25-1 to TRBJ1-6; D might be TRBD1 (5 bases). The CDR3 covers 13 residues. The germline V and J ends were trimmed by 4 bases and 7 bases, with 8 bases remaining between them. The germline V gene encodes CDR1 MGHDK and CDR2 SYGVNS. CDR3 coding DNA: TGTGCCAGCAGTGTAGGGGTGAATTCACCCCTCCACTTT. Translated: CASSVGVNSPLHF.

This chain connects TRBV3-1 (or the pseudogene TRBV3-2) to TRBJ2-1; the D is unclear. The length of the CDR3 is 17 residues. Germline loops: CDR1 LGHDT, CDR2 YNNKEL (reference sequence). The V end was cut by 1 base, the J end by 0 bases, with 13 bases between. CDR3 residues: CASSQGYYPSSYNEQFF. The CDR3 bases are TGTGCCAGCAGCCAAGGGTACTACCCAAGCTCCTACAATGAGCAGTTCTTC.

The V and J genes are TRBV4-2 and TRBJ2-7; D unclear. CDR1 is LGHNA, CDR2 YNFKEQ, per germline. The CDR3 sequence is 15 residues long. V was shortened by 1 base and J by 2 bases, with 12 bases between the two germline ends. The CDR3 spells CASSQAPINTYEQYF. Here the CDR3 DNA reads TGTGCCAGCAGCCAAGCCCCTATAAATACCTACGAGCAGTACTTC.

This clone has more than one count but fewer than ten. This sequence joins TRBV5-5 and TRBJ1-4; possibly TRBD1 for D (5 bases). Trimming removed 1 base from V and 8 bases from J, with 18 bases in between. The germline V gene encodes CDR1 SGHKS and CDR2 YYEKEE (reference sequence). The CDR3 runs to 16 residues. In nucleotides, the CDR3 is TGTGCCAGCAGCTTGTCGTCAGGACACGGGTGGGAAAAACTGTTTTTT. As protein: CASSLSSGHGWEKLFF.

This CDR3 is CASVRSPNEKLFF. The CDR3 region has the DNA TGTGCCAGTGTCCGCAGTCCGAATGAAAAACTGTTTTTT. The chain has TRBV19 and TRBJ1-4; D is uncertain. V was trimmed by 8 bases and J by 5 bases, leaving 12 bases between them. Germline values: CDR1 LNHDA, CDR2 SQIVND (reference sequence). The CDR3 runs 13 residues.

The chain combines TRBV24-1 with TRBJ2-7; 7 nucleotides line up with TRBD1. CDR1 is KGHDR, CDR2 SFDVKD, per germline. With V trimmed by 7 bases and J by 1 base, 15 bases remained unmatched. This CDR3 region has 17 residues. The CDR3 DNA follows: TGTGCCACCAGAACAAGGACCGAGACAGGGATTTCCTACGAGCAGTACTTC. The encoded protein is CATRTRTETGISYEQYF.

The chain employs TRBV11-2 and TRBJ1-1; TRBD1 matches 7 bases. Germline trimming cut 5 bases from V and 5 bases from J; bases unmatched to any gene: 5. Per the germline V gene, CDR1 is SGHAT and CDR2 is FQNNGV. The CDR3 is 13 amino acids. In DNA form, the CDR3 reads TGTGCCAGCAGCGGGGACAGAGGGACTGAAGCTTTCTTT. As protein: CASSGDRGTEAFF.

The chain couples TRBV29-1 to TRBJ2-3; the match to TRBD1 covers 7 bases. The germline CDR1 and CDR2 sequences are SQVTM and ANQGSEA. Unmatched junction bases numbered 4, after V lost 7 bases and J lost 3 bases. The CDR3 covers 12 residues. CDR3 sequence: CSGGGRTDTQYF. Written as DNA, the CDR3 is TGCAGCGGAGGGGGCCGGACAGATACGCAGTATTTT.

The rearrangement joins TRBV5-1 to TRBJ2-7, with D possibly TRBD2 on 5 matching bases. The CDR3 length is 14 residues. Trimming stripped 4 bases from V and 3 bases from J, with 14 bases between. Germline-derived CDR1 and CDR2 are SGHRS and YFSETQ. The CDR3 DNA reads TGCGCCAGCAGCCCCCTTGAGGGTATCTACGAGCAGTACTTC. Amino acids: CASSPLEGIYEQYF.

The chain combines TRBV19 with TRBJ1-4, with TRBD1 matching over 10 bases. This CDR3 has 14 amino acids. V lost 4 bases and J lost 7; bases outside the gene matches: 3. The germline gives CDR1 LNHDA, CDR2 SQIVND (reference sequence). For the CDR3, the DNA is TGTGCCAGTAGTACCCGGACAGGGGGTGAAAAACTGTTTTTT. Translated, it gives CASSTRTGGEKLFF.

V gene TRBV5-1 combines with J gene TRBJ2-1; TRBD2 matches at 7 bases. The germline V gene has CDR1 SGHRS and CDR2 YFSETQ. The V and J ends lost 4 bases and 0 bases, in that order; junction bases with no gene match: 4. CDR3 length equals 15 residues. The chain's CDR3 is CASSAGLNSYNEQFF. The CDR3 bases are TGCGCCAGCAGCGCGGGACTAAACTCCTACAATGAGCAGTTCTTC.

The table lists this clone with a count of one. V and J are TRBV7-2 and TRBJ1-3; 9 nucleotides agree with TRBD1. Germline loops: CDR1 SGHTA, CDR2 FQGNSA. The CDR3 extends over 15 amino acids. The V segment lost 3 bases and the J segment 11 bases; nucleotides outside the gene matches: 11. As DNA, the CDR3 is TGTGCCAGCAGCTTTACAGGGGGCGCCGGGGCCGCCATATATTTT. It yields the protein CASSFTGGAGAAIYF. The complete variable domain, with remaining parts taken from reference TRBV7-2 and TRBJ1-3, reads GAGVSQSPSNKVTEKGKDVELRCDPISGHTALYWYRQSLGQGLEFLIYFQGNSAPDKSGLPSDRFSAERTGGSVSTLTIQRTQQEDSAVYLCASSFTGGAGAAIYFGEGSWLTVV.

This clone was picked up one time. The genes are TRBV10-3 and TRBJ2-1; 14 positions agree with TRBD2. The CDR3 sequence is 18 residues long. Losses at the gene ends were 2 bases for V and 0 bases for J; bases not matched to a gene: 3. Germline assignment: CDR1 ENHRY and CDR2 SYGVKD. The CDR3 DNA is TGTGCCATCAGTGAGGGACTAGCGGGGGGCAACTCCTACAATGAGCAGTTCTTC. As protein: CAISEGLAGGNSYNEQFF.

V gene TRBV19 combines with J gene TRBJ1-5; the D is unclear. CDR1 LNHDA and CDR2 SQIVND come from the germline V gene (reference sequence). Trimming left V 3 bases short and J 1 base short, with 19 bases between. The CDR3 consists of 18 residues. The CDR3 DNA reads TGTGCCAGTAGTATGAGGGCAAGTGGGTTTCCAAGCAATCAGCCCCAGCATTTT. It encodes CASSMRASGFPSNQPQHF.

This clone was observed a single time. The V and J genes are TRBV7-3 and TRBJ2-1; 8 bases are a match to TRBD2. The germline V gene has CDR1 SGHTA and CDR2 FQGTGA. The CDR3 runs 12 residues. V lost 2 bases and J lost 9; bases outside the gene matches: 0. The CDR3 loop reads CASSLRGGEQFF. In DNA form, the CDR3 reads TGTGCCAGCAGCTTACGGGGGGGTGAGCAGTTCTTC.

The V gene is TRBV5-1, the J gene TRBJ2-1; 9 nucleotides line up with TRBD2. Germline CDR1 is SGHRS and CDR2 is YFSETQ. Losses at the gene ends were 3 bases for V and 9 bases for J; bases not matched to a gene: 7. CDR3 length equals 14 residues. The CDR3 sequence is CASSSISGSGEQFF. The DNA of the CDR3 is TGCGCCAGCAGCTCCATTAGCGGGAGCGGTGAGCAGTTCTTC.

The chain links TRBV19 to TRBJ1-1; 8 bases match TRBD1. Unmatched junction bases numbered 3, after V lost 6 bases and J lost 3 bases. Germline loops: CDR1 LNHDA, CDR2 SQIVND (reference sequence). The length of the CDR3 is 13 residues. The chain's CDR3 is CASRGDRHTEAFF. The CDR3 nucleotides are TGTGCCAGTAGGGGGGACAGGCACACTGAAGCTTTCTTT.

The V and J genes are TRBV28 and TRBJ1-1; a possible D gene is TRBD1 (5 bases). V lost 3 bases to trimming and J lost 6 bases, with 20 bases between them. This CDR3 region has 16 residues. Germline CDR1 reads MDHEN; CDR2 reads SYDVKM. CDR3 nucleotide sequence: TGTGCCAGCAGTTTCTCCTTCAGGTTGCGGGGACCTGAAGCTTTCTTT. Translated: CASSFSFRLRGPEAFF.

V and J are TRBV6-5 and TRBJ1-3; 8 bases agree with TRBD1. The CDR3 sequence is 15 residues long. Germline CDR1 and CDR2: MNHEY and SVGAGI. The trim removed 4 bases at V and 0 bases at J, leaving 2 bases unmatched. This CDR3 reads CASSFTGGSGNTIYF. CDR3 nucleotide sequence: TGTGCCAGCAGTTTTACAGGGGGCTCTGGAAACACCATATATTTT.

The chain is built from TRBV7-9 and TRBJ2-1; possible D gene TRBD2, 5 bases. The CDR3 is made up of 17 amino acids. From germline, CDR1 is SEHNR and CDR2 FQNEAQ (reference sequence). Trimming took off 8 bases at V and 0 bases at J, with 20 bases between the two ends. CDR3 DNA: TGTGCCAGCGGGAAGACTATCGCTCTAAGCTCCTACAATGAGCAGTTCTTC. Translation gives CASGKTIALSSYNEQFF.

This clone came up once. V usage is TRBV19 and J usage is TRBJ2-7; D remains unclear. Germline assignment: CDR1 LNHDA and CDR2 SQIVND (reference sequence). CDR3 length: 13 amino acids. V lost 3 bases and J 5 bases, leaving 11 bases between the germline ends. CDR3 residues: CASSIFPSDEQYF. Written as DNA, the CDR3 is TGTGCCAGTAGTATTTTTCCTTCCGACGAGCAGTACTTC.